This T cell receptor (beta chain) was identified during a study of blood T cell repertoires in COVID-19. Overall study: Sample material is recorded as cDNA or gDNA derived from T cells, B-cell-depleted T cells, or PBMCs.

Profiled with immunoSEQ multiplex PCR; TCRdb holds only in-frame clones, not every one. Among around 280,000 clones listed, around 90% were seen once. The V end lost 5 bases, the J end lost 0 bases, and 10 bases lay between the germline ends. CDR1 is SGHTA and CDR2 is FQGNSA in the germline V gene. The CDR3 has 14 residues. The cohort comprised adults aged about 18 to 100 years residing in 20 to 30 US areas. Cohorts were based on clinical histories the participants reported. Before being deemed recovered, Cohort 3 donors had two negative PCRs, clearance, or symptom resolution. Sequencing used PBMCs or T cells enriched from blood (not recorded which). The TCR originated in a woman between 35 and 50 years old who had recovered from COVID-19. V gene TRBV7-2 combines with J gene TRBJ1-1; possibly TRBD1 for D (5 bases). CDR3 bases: TGTGCCAGCAGCCCCCAACAGGTGAACACTGAAGCTTTCTTT. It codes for CASSPQQVNTEAFF.